These 4 T cell receptor beta chains originate from one sample sequenced in a study of CD8 T cells in ankylosing spondylitis. Findings of the study overall: Made up of about eight highly homologous variants, a TCR beta motif appeared characteristic of ankylosing spondylitis blood.

One entry per CDR3 protein results from TCRdb running MiXCR on the 5' RACE reads. The repertoire has about 90,000 distinct CDR3 sequences, approximately 8.9% of them found once; the top ten carry over 25%. No antigen is known for these receptors. The sequenced sample was blood, either unsorted or a sorted T cell fraction (not recorded which). Receptors were obtained from a male donor with ankylosing spondylitis.

This clonotype was detected a few times. The V gene is TRBV27, the J gene TRBJ2-4; D is ambiguous. The CDR3 length is 12 residues. V lost 4 bases, J lost 6 bases, and 7 bases lay in between. Per germline, CDR1 MNHEY and CDR2 SMNVEV (reference sequence). CDR3 in amino acids: CASSSYGNIQYF. CDR3 coding DNA: TGTGCCAGCAGTTCTTATGGAAACATTCAGTACTTC.

The J gene is TRBJ2-1, the V gene TRBV24-1; D is undetermined. This CDR3 is built from 12 residues. CDR1 and CDR2 (germline): KGHDR, SFDVKD. V lost 2 bases, J lost 9 bases, and 7 bases lay in between. The CDR3 bases are TGTGCCACCAGTGATTACGGTCCTGAGCAGTTCTTC. Encoded protein: CATSDYGPEQFF.

This clonotype was counted a few times. The chain links TRBV27 to TRBJ1-5; D unclear. The germline gives CDR1 MNHEY, CDR2 SMNVEV (reference sequence). This CDR3 is 16 amino acids long. Trimming removed 5 bases at V and 1 base at J, with 15 bases between. The CDR3 spells CASSPSSGESNQPQHF. In DNA form, the CDR3 reads TGTGCCAGCAGTCCCTCCTCAGGAGAGAGCAATCAGCCCCAGCATTTT.

This clonotype was detected many times. One end of the junction fails to match germline, which may point to a read error. V usage is TRBV24-1 and J usage is TRBJ1-1, with TRBD1 as a possible D gene (5 bases). The germline V gene has CDR1 KGHDR and CDR2 SFDVKD. CDR3 length equals 13 residues. CDR3 sequence: CATSDSGLTEAFF. The CDR3 nucleotides are TGTGCCACCAGCGATTCGGGGCTCACTGAAGCTTTCTTT.